Reported below is one T cell receptor (beta chain). The antigen is unknown. These data belong to a study of CD8+ T cells in alopecia areata. Treatment given: oral pan-JAK inhibitor, 5-10 mg twice daily. Extracted RNA was reverse transcribed, and the resulting cDNA served as sequencing template. Sequencing was performed with immunoSEQ multiplex PCR; in TCRdb, only in-frame clones are kept and a portion is missing. The data hold nearly 200,000 clones, with roughly 64% observed a single time. Study results and caveats: Both scalp clonality and the expanded CD8+ clones among the top 100 showed a significant decrease with tofacitinib.

The CDR3 covers 12 residues. From germline, CDR1 is MNHEY and CDR2 SVGAGI. V gave up 5 bases and J gave up 10 bases; unmatched junction bases: 7. This specimen consisted of CD4+ T cells sorted from blood, obtained at week 24, from a patient treated with tofacitinib. The source of this sequence is a human donor with alopecia areata. This sequence joins TRBV6-5 and TRBJ1-1; 7 bases match TRBD1. CDR3: CASSRQGLGAFF. For the CDR3, the DNA is TGTGCCAGCAGTCGACAGGGATTGGGAGCTTTCTTT.